These 11 T cell receptor beta chains came from one sample sequenced in a study of blood T cell dynamics during melanoma immunotherapy. Generated by immunoSEQ multiplex PCR, the TCRdb table keeps only in-frame clones and is missing some. The sample comprises several thousand clones, roughly 90% of which are singletons, and around 0.5% rests with the top ten. The sample's time point: pre-treatment baseline. Sample: effector memory CD8+ T cells from blood, taken from a patient treated with checkpoint blockade. The receptor set was obtained from a human donor with melanoma.

This clone was detected only once. This chain's CDR3 is CASSSARGGSIAGELFF. CDR3 nucleotide sequence: TGTGCCAGCAGCTCCGCCCGGGGAGGTAGCATCGCCGGGGAGCTGTTTTTT. The chain couples TRBV11-2 to TRBJ2-2; a possible D gene is TRBD2 (6 bases). This CDR3 region has 17 residues. V was shortened by 4 bases and J by 6 bases, with 21 bases between the two germline ends. CDR1 SGHAT and CDR2 FQNNGV come from the germline V gene.

V gene TRBV4-1 combines with J gene TRBJ2-5; 10 bases map to TRBD2. The closer fit of TRBJ2-7 to the DNA end suggests the J call may be wrong. The CDR3 extends over 15 amino acids. Germline V gives CDR1 MGHRA, CDR2 YSYEKL. Here the CDR3 DNA reads TGCGCCAGCAGCCAAGTGACTAGCGGGTCCTACGAGCAGTACTTC. Protein sequence: CASSQVTSGSYEQYF.

The chain carries TRBV7-9 and TRBJ2-5; no clear D gene. CDR1 is SEHNR, CDR2 FQNEAQ, per germline (reference sequence). Trimming removed 5 bases at V and 6 bases at J, with 16 bases between. The CDR3 runs 14 residues. Written as DNA, the CDR3 is TGTGCCAGCAGCGAAATCGCCGGCTCTAAGACCCAGTACTTC. Amino acids: CASSEIAGSKTQYF. Full variable domain (missing parts from reference TRBV7-9 and TRBJ2-5): DTGVSQNPRHKITKRGQNVTFRCDPISEHNRLYWYRQTLGQGPEFLTYFQNEAQLEKSRLLSDRFSAERPKGSFSTLEIQRTEQGDSAMYLCASSEIAGSKTQYFGPGTRLLVL.

The CDR3 loop is CASSSNVKIHNEQFF. CDR3 coding DNA: TGTGCCAGCAGTTCTAATGTCAAAATCCACAATGAGCAGTTCTTC. The chain recombines TRBV6-1 with TRBJ2-1, with D unclear. This CDR3 has 15 amino acids. From germline, CDR1 is MNHNS and CDR2 SASEGT. V was clipped by 5 bases and J by 5 bases, with 16 bases between them.

J is TRBJ2-1 and V is TRBV27; D is undetermined. The CDR3 totals 15 residues. Trimming took off 3 bases at V and 0 bases at J, with 9 bases between the two ends. CDR1 is MNHEY and CDR2 is SMNVEV in the germline V gene (reference sequence). CDR3 protein: CASSFGDSSYNEQFF. The CDR3, as DNA: TGTGCCAGCAGTTTTGGGGATAGCTCCTACAATGAGCAGTTCTTC.

This clone was seen more than once but under ten times. J is TRBJ2-1 and V is TRBV5-1, with 16 positions matching TRBD2. Per germline, CDR1 SGHRS and CDR2 YFSETQ. The CDR3 extends over 19 amino acids. J gave up 8 bases and V 3 bases, and 14 bases lay outside the gene matches. CDR3 region: CASSSDMTGLAGGPYEQFF. The CDR3 DNA is TGCGCCAGCAGCTCTGACATGACGGGACTAGCGGGAGGGCCATATGAGCAGTTCTTC.

The chain combines TRBV5-1 with TRBJ1-3, with 12 bases matching TRBD1. V gave up 3 bases and J gave up 0 bases; unmatched junction bases: 7. The CDR3 has 18 residues. From germline, CDR1 is SGHRS and CDR2 YFSETQ. In DNA, the CDR3 is TGCGCCAGCAGCTACACCGGGACAGGGGGCGCCTCTGGAAACACCATATATTTT. Protein: CASSYTGTGGASGNTIYF.

This clone appeared a few times. The chain links TRBV7-9 to TRBJ2-1; perhaps TRBD2 as D (6 bases). Germline V gene data show CDR1 as SEHNR and CDR2 as FQNEAQ (reference sequence). CDR3 length: 13 amino acids. The V end was cut by 11 bases, the J end by 5 bases, with 16 bases between. The CDR3: CAVGSSGNNEQFF. For the CDR3, the DNA is TGTGCCGTCGGGAGTAGCGGAAACAATGAGCAGTTCTTC.

V and J are TRBV30 and TRBJ2-1, with TRBD2 identical over 11 bases. The J segment lost 3 bases and the V segment lost 5 bases, leaving 3 bases of the junction unmatched. Looked up from germline, CDR1 is GTSNPN and CDR2 is SVGIG (reference sequence). The CDR3 runs 14 residues. CDR3 sequence (DNA): TGTGCCTGGGCGGGACTAGCGGACTACAATGAGCAGTTCTTC. Translated: CAWAGLADYNEQFF.

This clone appeared once. The rearrangement uses TRBV4-1 and TRBJ2-1; D remains unclear. Per germline, CDR1 MGHRA and CDR2 YSYEKL. The CDR3 loop spans 14 amino acids. V gave up 5 bases and J gave up 0 bases, with 8 bases separating them. The CDR3 protein is CASSGESSYNEQFF. As DNA, the CDR3 is TGCGCCAGCAGCGGGGAATCCTCCTACAATGAGCAGTTCTTC.

The chain has TRBV19 and TRBJ2-1, with 7 bases aligning to TRBD1. The V gene's germline CDR1 is LNHDA and CDR2 SQIVND (reference sequence). Germline trimming cut 2 bases from V and 8 bases from J; bases unmatched to any gene: 9. The CDR3 covers 15 residues. CDR3 sequence (DNA): TGTGCCAGTAGTATAAAGACAGGGTGGGGCGATGAGCAGTTCTTC. As protein: CASSIKTGWGDEQFF.